This T cell receptor beta chain was sequenced for a study of CXCR3-negative and CXCR3-positive naive CD8 T cells. General study results and limits: Surface CD5 matched across naive subsets, and TRB CDR3 properties served to infer TCR strength. PBMCs showed partially decreased CXCR3 expression after cryopreservation, and most assays used fresh PBMCs. Diversity ran similarly high across both naive subsets but far lower in memory CD8+ cells.

Via 5' RACE with UMI labels, TRB cDNA libraries were prepared. TCRdb reprocessed the 5' RACE reads and reports one entry per CDR3 protein, with no DNA. This specimen shows about 6,000 distinct CDR3 sequences; the ten leading clones hold approximately 2%. About this clonotype itself: Its antigen is still unknown.

Each CD8+ T cell subset was flow-sorted in triplicate. Every sort contained 270,000 or so cells. This CDR3 has 13 amino acids. Germline CDR1 is MGHDK and CDR2 is SYGVNS. The TCR was taken from a human donor in good health. Some clones in this sample may be carry-over from other donors' samples. The specimen sequenced was naive CXCR3- CD8+ T cells from blood. Subset: CD45RO-CCR7+CD27+CD95- naive CD8+ T cells lacking CXCR3 (TNR3-). The chain couples TRBV25-1 to TRBJ2-1; the TCRdb call, TRBD1, lacks DNA for checking. CDR3 sequence reads: CASSDLPVNEQFF.